Included here is one T cell receptor beta chain sequence, with context. This CDR3 comprises 14 residues. Trimming left V 3 bases short and J 6 bases short, with 12 bases between. Germline V CDR1 and CDR2: ENHRY, SYGVKD. This sample was included in a study of control samples from healthy donors and cancer patients. Clones were sequenced by immunoSEQ multiplex PCR, and TCRdb holds only the in-frame ones, with some missing. The sample lists 120,000 or so clones; 80% to 90% were seen once. This chain links TRBV10-3 with TRBJ1-5; D remains unclear. The sample taken for sequencing was blood. The sequence came from a man in his sixties in good health. CDR3 sequence reads: CAISERESGQPQHF. In nucleotides, the CDR3 is TGTGCCATCAGTGAACGAGAGTCAGGTCAGCCCCAGCATTTT.